This TCR beta chain comes out of a study of Graves' ophthalmopathy and Graves' hyperthyroidism. Absence of ophthalmopathy within 18 months of follow-up defined stable hyperthyroidism. This CDR3 has 15 amino acids. Germline CDR1 and CDR2: SGHTA and FQGTGA. The V end lost 5 bases, the J end lost 9 bases, and 23 bases lay between the germline ends. Study-wide results and limits: In blood, most expanded thyroid clonotypes above 0.001 frequency were also detected. It was with 65% to 71% sensitivity and around 72% specificity that the model predicted ophthalmopathy progression.

Amplified TCR beta CDR3 regions were obtained using RNA transcripts as template. First-round RT-PCR with HTBI primers preceded a second-round multiplex PCR. Using its own MiXCR run on the multiplex PCR reads, TCRdb lists one record per CDR3 protein. The table lists about 620,000 distinct CDR3 sequences, 20% to 25% of them singletons. In the case of this clonotype: Its matching antigen is unknown.

Sequenced material: peripheral blood. V and J are TRBV7-3 and TRBJ2-7, with a tentative D call TRBD2 (5 bases). This TCR came from a woman between 18 and 30 years old with stable Graves' hyperthyroidism. Some clones in this sample may be carry-over from other donors' samples. CDR3 in amino acids: CASSPGPHYDGGQYF. The CDR3 nucleotides read TGTGCCAGCAGCCCCGGGCCCCACTATGACGGAGGGCAGTACTTC.